This section outlines one T cell receptor beta chain sequence together with its context. The data derive from a study of cytomegalovirus exposure and HLA in healthy donors. Study-wide background: Unique TCRs numbering roughly 85 million, obtained from HLA-typed donors, made up an early data release.

PCR amplification relied on 60 Vbeta primers (plus 13 Jbeta primers). Only in-frame clones appear in the TCRdb table, and some are missing; sequencing was by immunoSEQ multiplex PCR. The data show roughly 190,000 clones, about 70% seen once. The sequencing input was PBMCs. This receptor was obtained from a woman in her 30s in good health and CMV-seronegative.

This CDR3 is CASSLEAGRSDTQYF. CDR3 in DNA: TGCGCCAGCAGCTTGGAGGCGGGAAGGTCAGATACGCAGTATTTT. V and J are TRBV5-1 and TRBJ2-3; D is possibly TRBD2 (6 bases). Between the trimmed V and J ends, which lost 0 bases and 4 bases, there was a span of 12 bases. Germline assignment: CDR1 SGHRS and CDR2 YFSETQ. The CDR3 is 15 residues long.